This is a list of T cell receptor beta chains from one sample in a study of blood T cell repertoires in COVID-19. Clones were read by immunoSEQ multiplex PCR, and TCRdb kept only the in-frame ones, dropping some. The sample has about 380,000 clones, about 90% seen once. Input material: PBMCs or T cells enriched from blood (not recorded which). The receptors derive from a woman under 40 who had recovered from COVID-19. CDR3s include the opening cysteine and the closing phenylalanine or tryptophan. A D gene is named only where the DNA matches it firmly. Clone size is stated in some rows and not others, as once, few, many or a class when expanded.

clone size: .
V gene: TRBV9
D gene: .
J gene: TRBJ1-3
CDR3 protein: CASSPQASGNTIYF
CDR3 DNA: TGTGCCAGCAGCCCTCAGGCCTCTGGAAACACCATATATTTT

clone size: .
V gene: TRBV14
D gene: .
J gene: TRBJ2-3
CDR3 protein: CASSPGLSTDTQYF
CDR3 DNA: TGTGCCAGCAGCCCCGGACTAAGCACAGATACGCAGTATTTT

clone size: .
V gene: TRBV6-1
D gene: .
J gene: TRBJ2-7
CDR3 protein: CASSEVLSLGYEQYF
CDR3 DNA: TGTGCCAGCAGTGAAGTTCTTTCTCTCGGGTACGAGCAGTACTTC

clone size: .
V gene: TRBV29-1
D gene: .
J gene: TRBJ1-4
CDR3 protein: CSVTRDETEEKLFF
CDR3 DNA: TGCAGCGTTACACGCGACGAGACGGAGGAAAAACTGTTTTTT

clone size: few
V gene: TRBV29-1
D gene: TRBD1
J gene: TRBJ2-7
CDR3 protein: CSVEGWSGQGDEQYF
CDR3 DNA: TGCAGCGTTGAAGGATGGTCGGGACAGGGTGACGAGCAGTACTTC

clone size: once
V gene: TRBV5-8
D gene: .
J gene: TRBJ1-1
CDR3 protein: CASSHGETGINTEAFF
CDR3 DNA: TGTGCCAGCAGTCATGGAGAGACGGGGATTAACACTGAAGCTTTCTTT

clone size: .
V gene: TRBV5-1
D gene: .
J gene: TRBJ1-4
CDR3 protein: CASSPLRRTNEKLFF
CDR3 DNA: TGCGCCAGCAGCCCCCTCCGTAGAACTAATGAAAAACTGTTTTTT

clone size: .
V gene: TRBV5-1
D gene: TRBD1
J gene: TRBJ1-4
CDR3 protein: CASSFSTGKDEKLFF
CDR3 DNA: TGCGCCAGCAGCTTTTCGACAGGGAAAGACGAAAAACTGTTTTTT

clone size: .
V gene: TRBV7-9
D gene: TRBD2
J gene: TRBJ2-4
CDR3 protein: CASSPTSGAKNIQYF
CDR3 DNA: TGTGCCAGCAGCCCGACTAGCGGAGCCAAAAACATTCAGTACTTC

clone size: .
V gene: TRBV5-5
D gene: .
J gene: TRBJ2-7
CDR3 protein: CASARPGGHYYEQYF
CDR3 DNA: TGTGCCAGCGCCCGCCCGGGGGGACACTACTACGAGCAGTACTTC

clone size: .
V gene: TRBV10-3
D gene: TRBD2
J gene: TRBJ2-1
CDR3 protein: CAIGSLTGTSGYNEQFF
CDR3 DNA: TGTGCCATCGGCTCGCTTACCGGGACTAGCGGCTACAATGAGCAGTTCTTC

clone size: .
V gene: TRBV5-4
D gene: .
J gene: TRBJ1-6
CDR3 protein: CASSLGGAGDNSPLHF
CDR3 DNA: TGTGCCAGCAGCTTGGGAGGTGCAGGGGATAATTCACCCCTCCACTTT

clone size: .
V gene: TRBV28
D gene: TRBD1
J gene: TRBJ2-3
CDR3 protein: CASSLGQGKDTQYF
CDR3 DNA: TGTGCCAGCAGTCTGGGACAGGGAAAAGATACGCAGTATTTT

clone size: .
V gene: TRBV28
D gene: .
J gene: TRBJ1-5
CDR3 protein: CASSLSQGNNQPQHF
CDR3 DNA: TGTGCCAGCAGTTTATCCCAGGGTAACAATCAGCCCCAGCATTTT

clone size: .
V gene: TRBV7-8
D gene: .
J gene: TRBJ1-4
CDR3 protein: CASSLSSRVEKLFF
CDR3 DNA: TGTGCCAGCAGCCTTTCAAGCCGGGTAGAAAAACTGTTTTTT

clone size: .
V gene: TRBV12-3/TRBV12-4
D gene: .
J gene: TRBJ1-2
CDR3 protein: CASSGTAEYGYTF
CDR3 DNA: TGTGCCAGCAGCGGGACTGCGGAGTATGGCTACACCTTC

clone size: .
V gene: TRBV24-1
D gene: .
J gene: TRBJ2-5
CDR3 protein: CATSDPGHQETQYF
CDR3 DNA: TGTGCCACCAGTGATCCGGGACATCAAGAGACCCAGTACTTC

clone size: .
V gene: TRBV21-1
D gene: .
J gene: TRBJ2-7
CDR3 protein: CASSKPGQGSYEQYF
CDR3 DNA: TGTGCCAGCAGCAAACCGGGACAGGGGTCCTACGAGCAGTACTTC

clone size: .
V gene: TRBV24-1
D gene: .
J gene: TRBJ2-2
CDR3 protein: CATRDGPGELFF
CDR3 DNA: TGTGCCACGCGGGACGGCCCCGGGGAGCTGTTTTTT

clone size: .
V gene: TRBV27
D gene: .
J gene: TRBJ1-1
CDR3 protein: CASSSKPRTVMNTEAFF
CDR3 DNA: TGTGCCAGCAGTTCTAAGCCGCGGACAGTCATGAACACTGAAGCTTTCTTT

clone size: .
V gene: TRBV3-1/TRBV3-2
D gene: .
J gene: TRBJ1-2
CDR3 protein: CASSQSGEDGYTF
CDR3 DNA: TGTGCCAGCAGCCAGTCGGGGGAGGACGGCTACACCTTC

clone size: .
V gene: TRBV5-1
D gene: TRBD1
J gene: TRBJ2-3
CDR3 protein: CASSSTGAIDTQYF
CDR3 DNA: TGCGCCAGCAGCTCAACAGGGGCGATAGATACGCAGTATTTT

clone size: once
V gene: TRBV20-1
D gene: .
J gene: TRBJ1-2
CDR3 protein: CSAPRVGGYTF
CDR3 DNA: TGCAGTGCTCCCAGGGTCGGCGGCTACACCTTC

clone size: .
V gene: TRBV27
D gene: TRBD2
J gene: TRBJ2-7
CDR3 protein: CASSPGTIYEQYF
CDR3 DNA: TGTGCCAGCAGTCCTGGGACTATCTACGAGCAGTACTTC

clone size: .
V gene: TRBV9
D gene: TRBD2
J gene: TRBJ2-1
CDR3 protein: CASSLRPSGGAGEQFF
CDR3 DNA: TGTGCCAGCAGCCTCCGACCTAGCGGGGGGGCGGGTGAGCAGTTCTTC

clone size: .
V gene: TRBV24-1
D gene: TRBD2
J gene: TRBJ2-2
CDR3 protein: CATSDSSGKRIGELFF
CDR3 DNA: TGTGCCACCAGTGATTCCAGCGGGAAAAGGATCGGGGAGCTGTTTTTT

clone size: .
V gene: TRBV5-1
D gene: TRBD1
J gene: TRBJ2-7
CDR3 protein: CASSLDWGQGTYEQYF
CDR3 DNA: TGCGCCAGCAGCTTGGATTGGGGACAGGGTACCTACGAGCAGTACTTC

clone size: .
V gene: TRBV29-1
D gene: .
J gene: TRBJ1-2
CDR3 protein: CSVELGGQGSFYGYTF
CDR3 DNA: TGCAGCGTTGAACTCGGCGGTCAGGGATCCTTCTATGGCTACACCTTC

clone size: .
V gene: TRBV7-8
D gene: TRBD1
J gene: TRBJ1-2
CDR3 protein: CASSFDRGIGYGYTF
CDR3 DNA: TGTGCCAGCAGCTTCGACAGGGGGATAGGTTATGGCTACACCTTC

clone size: .
V gene: TRBV2
D gene: TRBD2
J gene: TRBJ2-1
CDR3 protein: CASSPTSGSADEQFF
CDR3 DNA: TGTGCCAGCAGTCCTACTAGCGGGAGTGCGGATGAGCAGTTCTTC

clone size: .
V gene: TRBV7-2
D gene: TRBD2
J gene: TRBJ2-1
CDR3 protein: CASSPGGSALPYNEQFF
CDR3 DNA: TGTGCCAGCAGCCCGGGAGGGAGCGCTCTACCCTACAATGAGCAGTTCTTC

clone size: .
V gene: TRBV5-1
D gene: TRBD2
J gene: TRBJ2-5
CDR3 protein: CASSLDSGGQETQYF
CDR3 DNA: TGCGCCAGCAGCTTGGACAGCGGGGGACAAGAGACCCAGTACTTC

clone size: .
V gene: TRBV5-4
D gene: .
J gene: TRBJ1-2
CDR3 protein: CASSSPAANYGYTF
CDR3 DNA: TGTGCCAGCAGCTCCCCGGCGGCCAACTATGGCTACACCTTC

clone size: .
V gene: TRBV19
D gene: TRBD1
J gene: TRBJ1-1
CDR3 protein: CASSPEGQGSLAEAFF
CDR3 DNA: TGTGCCAGTAGTCCCGAGGGACAGGGGTCTCTAGCTGAAGCTTTCTTT

clone size: once
V gene: TRBV21-1
D gene: .
J gene: TRBJ2-1
CDR3 protein: CASSKDLAGGNEQFF
CDR3 DNA: TGTGCCAGCAGCAAAGACCTAGCGGGGGGCAATGAGCAGTTCTTC

clone size: .
V gene: TRBV28
D gene: TRBD1
J gene: TRBJ1-2
CDR3 protein: CASSTPGTGGWYGYTF
CDR3 DNA: TGTGCCAGCAGTACCCCCGGGACAGGGGGCTGGTATGGCTACACCTTC

clone size: .
V gene: TRBV24-1
D gene: .
J gene: TRBJ1-1
CDR3 protein: CATRGSATEAFF
CDR3 DNA: TGTGCCACCAGAGGGAGTGCCACTGAAGCTTTCTTT